Below, one T cell receptor beta chain is given with its context. The antigen is undetermined. The entry originates in a study of CXCR3-negative and CXCR3-positive naive CD8 T cells. The TRB cDNA libraries were prepared by 5' RACE with UMI labels. TCRdb reprocessed the 5' RACE reads and stores each CDR3 protein as one record, lacking DNA. The table for this sample gives some 50,000 distinct CDR3 sequences. The CDR3 is 15 residues long. Germline V gene data show CDR1 as SSHAT and CDR2 as FNYEAQ (reference sequence). Whole-study results and caveats: Unlike memory cells, which differed, naive CXCR3-negative and CXCR3-positive cells had similar TRBV-TRBJ usage.

The chain is built from TRBV7-7 and TRBJ2-2; the D call of TRBD1 rests on TCRdb alone, since no DNA is present to check it. Input material: naive CXCR3- CD8+ T cells from blood. Subset noted: CD45RO-CCR7+CD27+CD95- naive CD8+ T cells lacking CXCR3 (TNR3-). This clonotype was obtained from a human donor in good health. Some clones in this sample may be carry-over from other donors' samples. CDR3 protein: CASSPSLAPGRELFF.